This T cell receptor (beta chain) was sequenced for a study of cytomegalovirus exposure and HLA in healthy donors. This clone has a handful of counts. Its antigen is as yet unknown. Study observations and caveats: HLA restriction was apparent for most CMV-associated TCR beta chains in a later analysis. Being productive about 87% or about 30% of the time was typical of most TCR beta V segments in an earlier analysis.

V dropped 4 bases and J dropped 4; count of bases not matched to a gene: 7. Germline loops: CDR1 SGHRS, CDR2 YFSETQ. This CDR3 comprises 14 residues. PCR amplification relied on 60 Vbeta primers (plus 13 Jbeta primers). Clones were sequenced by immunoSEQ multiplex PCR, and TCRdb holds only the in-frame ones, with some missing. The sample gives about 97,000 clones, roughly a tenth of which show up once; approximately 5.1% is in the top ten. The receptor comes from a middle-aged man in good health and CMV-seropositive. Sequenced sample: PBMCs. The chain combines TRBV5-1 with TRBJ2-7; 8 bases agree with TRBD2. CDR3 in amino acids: CASSVSGNFYEQYF. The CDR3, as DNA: TGCGCCAGCAGCGTTAGCGGGAACTTTTACGAGCAGTACTTC.